The 23 T cell receptor beta chains given below trace back to one sample, sequenced in a study of blood T cell repertoires in COVID-19. Sequencing used immunoSEQ multiplex PCR; TCRdb keeps in-frame clones, though not all of them. The table has about 100,000 clones, about 90% seen once; the top ten hold around 5%. The sequencing input was peripheral blood. The receptor source for this set is a human donor in a cohort sampled during active COVID-19.

In this sample, this clone turned up once. The V gene is TRBV7-8, the J gene TRBJ2-1; 10 bases are a match to TRBD2. The junction had 6 bases not matched to a gene; V was cut back by 4 bases and J by 0 bases. Germline V gene lookup returns CDR1 SGHVS and CDR2 FQNEAQ. This CDR3 is built from 17 residues. The CDR3 nucleotides read TGTGCCAGCAGCTGGGGACTAGCGATCGGCTCCTACAATGAGCAGTTCTTC. This gives the protein CASSWGLAIGSYNEQFF.

The chain combines TRBV6-2 or TRBV6-3 with TRBJ2-5, with TRBD2 identical over 10 bases. This CDR3 contains 17 residues. The germline V gene has CDR1 MNHEY and CDR2 SVGEGT. Unmatched junction bases numbered 6, after V lost 2 bases and J lost 0 bases. The CDR3 DNA follows: TGTGCCAGCAGTTACCCTAGCGGGAGAGCTGACCAAGAGACCCAGTACTTC. Its protein is CASSYPSGRADQETQYF.

The V call is TRBV30, the J call TRBJ1-1; D unresolved. Trimming took 0 bases from V and 6 from J, leaving 5 bases between them. This CDR3 spans 11 amino acids. Germline CDR1 GTSNPN, CDR2 SVGIG (reference sequence). The chain's CDR3 is CAWSVRAEAFF. CDR3 DNA: TGTGCCTGGAGTGTAAGAGCTGAAGCTTTCTTT.

The gene calls are TRBV5-1 and TRBJ2-3; 8 bases line up with TRBD1. After removal of 3 bases from V and 10 bases from J, the junction contained 1 base not matched to a gene. Per germline, CDR1 SGHRS and CDR2 YFSETQ. The CDR3 contains 11 residues. The CDR3 is CASSSTGAQYF. The CDR3 DNA follows: TGCGCCAGCAGCTCGACAGGGGCGCAGTATTTT. The complete variable domain, with remaining parts taken from reference TRBV5-1 and TRBJ2-3, reads KAGVTQTPRYLIKTRGQQVTLSCSPISGHRSVSWYQQTPGQGLQFLFEYFSETQRNKGNFPGRFSGRQFSNSRSEMNVSTLELGDSALYLCASSSTGAQYFGPGTRLTVL.

The V and J genes are TRBV9 and TRBJ2-7, with D perhaps TRBD2 (6 bases). V lost 0 bases and J lost 4, with 17 bases in between. The CDR3 covers 16 residues. CDR1 is SGDLS, CDR2 YYNGEE, per germline. DNA of the CDR3: TGTGCCAGCAGCGTAGGGCCGGAGGAGGGGTTTTACGAGCAGTACTTC. Protein: CASSVGPEEGFYEQYF.

This clone was detected once. The V and J genes are TRBV11-2 and TRBJ2-7; D might be TRBD2 (6 bases). V was shortened by 5 bases and J by 0 bases, with 8 bases between the two germline ends. Germline V CDR1 and CDR2: SGHAT, FQNNGV. The CDR3 totals 13 residues. DNA for the CDR3: TGTGCCAGCAGCGGGGGACTCTCCTACGAGCAGTACTTC. Protein sequence: CASSGGLSYEQYF.

The chain joins TRBV2 to TRBJ1-2; unclear D gene. This CDR3 has 12 residues. From germline, CDR1 is SNHLY and CDR2 FYNNEI. The V and J ends lost 6 bases and 3 bases respectively, with 8 bases between them. The CDR3 sequence: CASRKSDYGYTF. As DNA, the CDR3 is TGTGCCAGCAGGAAGAGCGACTATGGCTACACCTTC.

The J gene is TRBJ1-6, the V gene TRBV27; 7 bases line up with TRBD1. J was trimmed by 10 bases and V by 7 bases; bases with no gene match: 13. Germline CDR1 reads MNHEY; CDR2 reads SMNVEV (reference sequence). The CDR3 has 15 residues. The DNA of the CDR3 is TGTGCCAGCACCCCGTATGACAGGGTTGGCTCACCCCTCCACTTT. It is translated as CASTPYDRVGSPLHF.

This clone has just one count. A much larger clone sits a single nucleotide away, making a read error possible. The rearrangement uses TRBV10-2 and TRBJ1-6, with D possibly matching TRBD1 (6 bases). The ends were cut back, 0 bases at V and 14 bases at J, with 23 bases in the middle. Germline CDR1 WSHSY, CDR2 SAAADI. The CDR3 has 17 residues. CDR3 protein: CASSESTTGTLGSSLHF. DNA of the CDR3: TGCGCCAGCAGTGAGTCGACTACCGGGACACTCGGATCATCCCTCCACTTT.

This clone occurred once. This chain joins TRBV3-1 (or the pseudogene TRBV3-2) and TRBJ2-7; D might be TRBD2 (6 bases). The germline V gene encodes CDR1 LGHDT and CDR2 YNNKEL (reference sequence). The V end lost 0 bases, the J end lost 2 bases, and 11 bases lay between the germline ends. The CDR3 length is 15 residues. The CDR3 bases are TGTGCCAGCAGCCAAGAACCTAGCGATACCTACGAGCAGTACTTC. As protein: CASSQEPSDTYEQYF.

The chain employs TRBV3-1 (or the pseudogene TRBV3-2) and TRBJ2-7; 11 bases line up with TRBD2. This CDR3 spans 19 amino acids. CDR1 and CDR2 from the germline V gene are LGHDT and YNNKEL (reference sequence). With V trimmed by 2 bases and J by 3 bases, 15 bases remained unmatched. The CDR3 spells CASSQNGLAGLKDFYEQYF. DNA of the CDR3: TGTGCCAGCAGCCAAAATGGACTAGCGGGCCTAAAAGATTTCTACGAGCAGTACTTC.

This rearrangement joins TRBV14 to TRBJ1-3; D uncertain. Per the germline V gene, CDR1 is SGHDN and CDR2 is FVKESK. The CDR3 extends over 15 amino acids. Trimming cost V 3 bases and J 3 bases, with 12 bases left between them. CDR3 amino acids: CASSQLRGSGNTIYF. The CDR3, as DNA: TGTGCCAGCAGCCAGCTGCGTGGGAGTGGAAACACCATATATTTT. Full variable domain (outside the CDR3, taken from reference TRBV14 and TRBJ1-3): EAGVTQFPSHSVIEKGQTVTLRCDPISGHDNLYWYRRVMGKEIKFLLHFVKESKQDESGMPNNRFLAERTGGTYSTLKVQPAELEDSGVYFCASSQLRGSGNTIYFGEGSWLTVV.

This sequence joins TRBV28 and TRBJ1-1; TRBD1 matches at 9 bases. Germline V lookup: CDR1 MDHEN, CDR2 SYDVKM. This CDR3 has 16 residues. Trimming cost V 7 bases and J 1 base; bases outside gene matches: 10. The CDR3, as DNA: TGTGCCAGCACCCGACCCCAGGGACAGGGGAACACTGAAGCTTTCTTT. This translates into CASTRPQGQGNTEAFF.

V is TRBV28 and J is TRBJ1-2; 9 bases align to TRBD1. Unmatched junction bases numbered 4, after V lost 5 bases and J lost 6 bases. Per germline, CDR1 MDHEN and CDR2 SYDVKM. The CDR3 is made up of 13 amino acids. The CDR3, as DNA: TGTGCCAGCAGTCGGGACAGGGACCATGGCTACACCTTC. Its protein is CASSRDRDHGYTF.

This clone was seen just once. The V gene is TRBV5-1, the J gene TRBJ2-7; maybe TRBD2 (5 bases). Germline V gene data show CDR1 as SGHRS and CDR2 as YFSETQ. V gave up 4 bases and J gave up 6 bases, with 20 bases separating them. The CDR3 sequence is 15 residues long. Written as DNA, the CDR3 is TGCGCCAGCAGCCAACCCCGAACGGGATATGTCGAGCAGTACTTC. Translating gives CASSQPRTGYVEQYF.

This chain uses TRBV7-2 with TRBJ2-5; 8 bases are a match to TRBD2. The germline gives CDR1 SGHTA, CDR2 FQGNSA. This CDR3 has 17 amino acids. V was pared by 1 base and J by 7 bases, with 14 bases of the junction left unmatched. CDR3 DNA sequence: TGTGCCAGCAGCTTAGGACGAAGGCGGAGCGGGAGTTTGACCCAGTACTTC. Encoded protein: CASSLGRRRSGSLTQYF.

The V and J genes are TRBV28 and TRBJ2-1; 10 bases are shared with TRBD2. V trimming: 2 bases; J trimming: 12 bases; junction bases outside the gene matches: 13. This CDR3 has 16 amino acids. Per germline, CDR1 MDHEN and CDR2 SYDVKM. The CDR3 DNA sequence: TGTGCCAGCAGTTTAGTCAGACCGACTAGCGGGTTTCTGCAGTTCTTC. Translation gives CASSLVRPTSGFLQFF. Together with reference TRBV28 and TRBJ2-1, the CDR3 gives the full variable domain: DVKVTQSSRYLVKRTGEKVFLECVQDMDHENMFWYRQDPGLGLRLIYFSYDVKMKEKGDIPEGYSVSREKKERFSLILESASTNQTSMYLCASSLVRPTSGFLQFFGPGTRLTVL.

The gene calls are TRBV5-8 and TRBJ2-5; 7 bases map to TRBD1. Germline V gives CDR1 SGHTS, CDR2 YDEGEE. V was pared by 5 bases and J by 2 bases, with 6 bases of the junction left unmatched. This CDR3 comprises 14 residues. The CDR3 DNA follows: TGTGCCAGCAGTTTTGGACAGGTACAAGAGACCCAGTACTTC. It codes for CASSFGQVQETQYF.

The CDR3: CASSVLTGGGGTF. For the CDR3, the DNA is TGTGCCAGCAGCGTATTAACAGGGGGCGGGGGCACCTTC. J is TRBJ1-2 and V is TRBV9, with 9 bases that match TRBD1. V lost 1 base and J lost 13; bases outside the gene matches: 8. CDR1 and CDR2 from the germline V gene are SGDLS and YYNGEE. This CDR3 has 13 amino acids.

The chain employs TRBV28 and TRBJ1-1; D perhaps matches TRBD1 (6 bases). Per germline, CDR1 MDHEN and CDR2 SYDVKM. The CDR3 has 14 residues. V shed 5 bases and J shed 4 bases, with 14 bases lying between them. The CDR3 here is CASSLPAQGTEAFF. The CDR3, as DNA: TGTGCCAGCAGTCTACCCGCACAGGGCACTGAAGCTTTCTTT.

This chain uses TRBV14 with TRBJ2-3, with a tentative D call TRBD1 (6 bases). The length of the CDR3 is 12 residues. The V and J ends lost 9 bases and 1 base respectively, with 8 bases between them. Germline V gene data show CDR1 as SGHDN and CDR2 as FVKESK. In DNA, the CDR3 is TGTGCCAGTTCAGGGGGCACAGATACGCAGTATTTT. It specifies CASSGGTDTQYF.

This chain joins TRBV3-1 (or the pseudogene TRBV3-2) and TRBJ2-6, with TRBD1 matching 7 bases. Germline V gives CDR1 LGHDT, CDR2 YNNKEL (reference sequence). The CDR3 is 16 residues long. V dropped 0 bases and J dropped 2; count of bases not matched to a gene: 1. Here the CDR3 DNA reads TGTGCCAGCAGCCAAGAACAGGGGACTGGGGCCAACGTCCTGACTTTC. Translated, it gives CASSQEQGTGANVLTF.

This chain connects TRBV5-6 to TRBJ2-7; 8 bases are shared with TRBD1. The junction had 5 bases not matched to a gene; V was cut back by 0 bases and J by 6 bases. Germline CDR1 reads SGHDT; CDR2 reads YYEEEE. The CDR3 covers 14 residues. The CDR3 sequence: CASSLGFDRGEQYF. CDR3 nucleotides: TGTGCCAGCAGCTTGGGTTTTGACAGGGGCGAGCAGTACTTC. The full variable domain, in which reference TRBV5-6 and TRBJ2-7 provide the parts outside the CDR3, is DAGVTQSPTHLIKTRGQQVTLRCSPKSGHDTVSWYQQALGQGPQFIFQYYEEEERQRGNFPDRFSGHQFPNYSSELNVNALLLGDSALYLCASSLGFDRGEQYFGPGTRLTVT.